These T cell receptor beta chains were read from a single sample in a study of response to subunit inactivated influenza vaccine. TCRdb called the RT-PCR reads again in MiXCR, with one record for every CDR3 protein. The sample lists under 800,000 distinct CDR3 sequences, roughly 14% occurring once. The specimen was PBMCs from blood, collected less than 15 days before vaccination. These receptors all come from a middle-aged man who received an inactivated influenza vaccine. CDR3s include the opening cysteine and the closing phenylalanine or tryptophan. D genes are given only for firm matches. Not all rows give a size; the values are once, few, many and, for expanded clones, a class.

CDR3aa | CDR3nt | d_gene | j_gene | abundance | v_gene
CASSPTGGPGDTQYF | TGTGCCAGCAGTCCAACCGGGGGGCCCGGGGATACGCAGTATTTT | - | TRBJ2-3 | few | TRBV4-2
CAISRQGARADTQYF | TGTGCCATCAGCAGACAGGGGGCGCGAGCAGATACGCAGTATTTT | TRBD1 | TRBJ2-3 | - | TRBV7-2
CASTMGQGDGNEQFF | TGCGCCAGCACTATGGGACAGGGTGACGGGAATGAGCAGTTCTTC | TRBD1 | TRBJ2-1 | few | TRBV5-1
CASSPGTGVSEQFF | TGTGCCAGCAGCCCCGGGACAGGGGTCAGTGAGCAGTTCTTC | TRBD1 | TRBJ2-1 | many | TRBV7-6
CASSQDFLGQGAGDEQYF | TGTGCCAGCAGCCAAGATTTCCTGGGACAGGGGGCCGGGGACGAGCAGTACTTC | TRBD1 | TRBJ2-7 | - | TRBV4-2
CASSPEEGDIQYF | TGTGCCAGCTCACCAGAAGAGGGGGACATTCAGTACTTC | - | TRBJ2-4 | - | TRBV18
CASSLVNGELFF | TGTGCCAGCAGCTTAGTTAATGGGGAGCTGTTTTTT | - | TRBJ2-2 | many | TRBV7-8
CASSSHTSGGTDTQYF | TGTGCCAGCAGTTCTCATACTAGCGGAGGCACAGATACGCAGTATTTT | TRBD2 | TRBJ2-3 | many | TRBV28
CSVIRATNTEAFF | TGCAGCGTTATAAGGGCCACGAACACTGAAGCTTTCTTT | - | TRBJ1-1 | many | TRBV29-1
CASSHSGIGKKLFF | TGTGCCAGCAGCCACTCAGGTATAGGAAAAAAACTGTTTTTT | - | TRBJ1-4 | - | TRBV3-1
CASSFGTSSGNTIYF | TGTGCCAGCAGCTTTGGAACATCCTCTGGAAACACCATATATTTT | - | TRBJ1-3 | few | TRBV7-2
CASSLMISGQDTQYF | TGTGCCAGCAGCTTAATGATTAGCGGGCAAGATACGCAGTATTTT | TRBD2 | TRBJ2-3 | few | TRBV11-2
CSAPRTSGSSETQYF | TGCAGTGCTCCTCGGACTAGCGGGAGCTCGGAGACCCAGTACTTC | TRBD2 | TRBJ2-5 | few | TRBV20-1
CASSEVFSGWGTDTQYF | TGTGCCAGCAGTGAAGTATTTAGCGGGTGGGGCACAGATACGCAGTATTTT | TRBD2 | TRBJ2-3 | - | TRBV2
CASSLSLSGYNEQFF | TGTGCCAGCAGCTTAAGTTTAAGCGGGTATAATGAGCAGTTCTTC | - | TRBJ2-1 | - | TRBV7-8
CASSAGPGQLSYNEQFF | TGTGCCAGCAGTGCGGGACCGGGACAGCTCTCCTACAATGAGCAGTTCTTC | TRBD1 | TRBJ2-1 | - | TRBV2
CASSLAPRGSAEQYF | TGTGCCAGCAGCTTAGCCCCACGGGGCAGCGCCGAGCAGTACTTC | - | TRBJ2-7 | few | TRBV7-2
CASSPGRGVYGYTF | TGCGCCAGCAGCCCGGGTCGCGGAGTATATGGCTACACCTTC | - | TRBJ1-2 | - | TRBV5-1
CASNSRKSYNEQFF | TGTGCCAGCAACTCGAGAAAGTCCTACAATGAGCAGTTCTTC | - | TRBJ2-1 | few | TRBV6-2/TRBV6-3
CASSEVYGSPGELFF | TGTGCCAGCAGTGAAGTTTACGGCTCCCCCGGGGAGCTGTTTTTT | - | TRBJ2-2 | - | TRBV6-1
CASSQDLGLADLSEQFF | TGCGCCAGCAGCCAAGATTTAGGACTAGCGGACCTAAGCGAGCAGTTCTTC | TRBD2 | TRBJ2-1 | many | TRBV4-1
CASSLTSGSGELFF | TGTGCCAGCAGCTTAACTAGCGGGTCCGGGGAGCTGTTTTTT | TRBD2 | TRBJ2-2 | few | TRBV7-3
CASTARSGGTEAFF | TGTGCCAGCACCGCCCGTTCGGGAGGCACTGAAGCTTTCTTT | - | TRBJ1-1 | few | TRBV6-1
CASSHRTGDGYTF | TGTGCCAGCAGCCATAGGACAGGGGATGGCTACACCTTC | TRBD1 | TRBJ1-2 | - | TRBV3-1
CASSGTSDTQYF | TGTGCCAGCAGTGGGACATCGGATACGCAGTATTTT | - | TRBJ2-3 | few | TRBV2
CASSQPGQLNSPLHF | TGCGCCAGCAGCCAACCGGGACAGCTGAATTCACCCCTCCACTTT | TRBD1 | TRBJ1-6 | - | TRBV4-3
CASSGVGPTYEQYF | TGTGCCAGCAGTGGGGTTGGGCCTACCTACGAGCAGTACTTC | - | TRBJ2-7 | - | TRBV25-1
CATSRDIRQPQHF | TGTGCCACCAGCAGAGATATCAGGCAGCCCCAGCATTTT | - | TRBJ1-5 | - | TRBV15
CASSGPGGGTDTQYF | TGTGCCAGCTCAGGGCCGGGGGGCGGCACAGATACGCAGTACTTT | - | TRBJ2-3 | - | TRBV28
CASSSSFQETQYF | TGTGCCAGCAGTTCCTCCTTCCAAGAGACCCAGTACTTC | - | TRBJ2-5 | few | TRBV27
CSALNVKSSYNEQFF | TGCAGTGCTTTGAATGTAAAGAGCTCCTACAATGAGCAGTTCTTC | - | TRBJ2-1 | - | TRBV20-1
CASRKAGAGGADNSPLHF | TGTGCCAGCAGAAAAGCAGGTGCAGGGGGCGCGGATAATTCACCCCTCCACTTT | TRBD1 | TRBJ1-6 | many | TRBV2
CASSPSTSGGPRTNTQYF | TGTGCCAGCAGCCCGTCGACTAGCGGGGGACCCCGCACTAATACGCAGTATTTT | TRBD2 | TRBJ2-3 | - | TRBV11-1
CASSELKGETQYF | TGTGCCAGCAGTGAACTGAAAGGCGAGACCCAGTACTTC | - | TRBJ2-5 | many | TRBV2
CSARGGTAYEQYF | TGCAGTGCTAGGGGAGGGACAGCCTACGAGCAGTACTTC | - | TRBJ2-7 | few | TRBV20-1
CASSGFGSYNEQFF | TGTGCCAGCAGTGGGTTCGGGTCCTACAATGAGCAGTTCTTC | - | TRBJ2-1 | few | TRBV2
CASSQLRVTGEQYF | TGCGCCAGCAGCCAATTGAGGGTAACGGGCGAGCAGTACTTC | - | TRBJ2-7 | - | TRBV4-1
CASSYRLAGTDTQYF | TGTGCCAGCAGCTACCGACTAGCGGGCACAGATACGCAGTATTTT | TRBD2 | TRBJ2-3 | few | TRBV7-2
CASSLRGQGSPGANVLTF | TGTGCCAGCAGCCTAAGGGGACAGGGGTCCCCTGGGGCCAACGTCCTGACTTTC | TRBD1 | TRBJ2-6 | - | TRBV6-1
CASSSLQGSYEQYF | TGTGCCAGCAGCTCCTTACAGGGCTCCTACGAGCAGTACTTC | - | TRBJ2-7 | few | TRBV21-1
CASSLRRDSGELFF | TGTGCCAGCAGCTTACGGAGGGACAGCGGGGAGCTGTTTTTT | - | TRBJ2-2 | - | TRBV11-2
CASSYPRGIAEAFF | TGTGCCAGCAGCTACCCCCGGGGGATCGCTGAAGCTTTCTTT | - | TRBJ1-1 | many | TRBV7-2
CCASGNRAGGFPGELFF | TGCTGCGCTAGCGGGAACCGGGCAGGGGGCTTCCCCGGGGAGCTGTTTTTT | - | TRBJ2-2 | few | TRBV20-1
CATSRAAEYQETQYF | TGTGCCACCAGCAGGGCCGCGGAGTACCAAGAGACCCAGTACTTC | - | TRBJ2-5 | few | TRBV15
CASSSGTGDTGELFF | TGTGCCAGCAGTTCCGGGACAGGGGACACCGGGGAGCTGTTTTTT | TRBD1 | TRBJ2-2 | many | TRBV5-4
CASSFEGGGSIETQYF | TGCGCCAGCAGCTTTGAAGGTGGGGGGTCGATAGAGACCCAGTACTTC | - | TRBJ2-5 | - | TRBV5-1
CASSPERSTDTQYF | TGCGCCAGCAGCCCCGAGCGGAGCACAGATACGCAGTATTTT | - | TRBJ2-3 | few | TRBV5-1
CAISESGRSRSYEQYF | TGTGCCATCAGTGAGTCTGGGAGGTCACGCTCCTACGAGCAGTACTTC | - | TRBJ2-7 | - | TRBV10-3
CASSPRGDTNTGELFF | TGTGCCAGCAGTCCTCGGGGGGACACGAACACCGGGGAGCTGTTTTTT | - | TRBJ2-2 | - | TRBV9
CASRGRAEENTEAFF | TGTGCCTCGAGGGGAAGGGCGGAGGAGAACACTGAAGCTTTCTTT | - | TRBJ1-1 | few | TRBV10-3
CASSFQGPQETQYF | TGCGCCAGCAGCTTCCAGGGGCCTCAGGAGACCCAGTACTTC | - | TRBJ2-5 | few | TRBV5-1
CASSYSAGIGEQFF | TGTGCCAGCAGTTACTCCGCAGGGATCGGCGAGCAGTTCTTC | - | TRBJ2-1 | few | TRBV6-5
CASSQGTNTYEQYF | TGTGCCAGCAGTCAGGGAACAAATACCTACGAGCAGTACTTC | - | TRBJ2-7 | few | TRBV6-1
CASSQERGEQYF | TGCGCCAGCAGCCAAGAAAGAGGCGAGCAGTACTTC | - | TRBJ2-7 | many | TRBV4-1
CASSLGGRQFSYEQYF | TGCGCCAGCAGCTTGGGGGGCAGGCAGTTCTCCTACGAGCAGTACTTC | - | TRBJ2-7 | few | TRBV5-1
CASRTSAPGTGGYEQYF | TGTGCCAGCAGAACCTCAGCCCCCGGGACAGGGGGCTACGAGCAGTACTTC | TRBD1 | TRBJ2-7 | few | TRBV6-2/TRBV6-3
CASSHPQGSYEQYF | TGCGCCAGCAGCCACCCCCAGGGGTCTTACGAGCAGTACTTC | - | TRBJ2-7 | - | TRBV4-3